Shown below are 23 T cell receptor beta chains from a single sample sequenced in a study of cytomegalovirus exposure and HLA in healthy donors. The PCR was carried out with 60 Vbeta primers and 13 Jbeta primers. Data came from immunoSEQ multiplex PCR; TCRdb stores just in-frame clones and leaves some out. The sample yields roughly 160,000 clones, 84% seen once. The sequencing input was PBMCs. The receptors here all came from a boy aged 2 to 9 in good health and CMV-seronegative.

The chain uses TRBV6-1 and TRBJ1-3; 8 bases line up with TRBD1. Trimming at V came to 6 bases and at J to 4 bases, leaving 5 bases not matched to a gene. Germline-derived CDR1 and CDR2 are MNHNS and SASEGT. This CDR3 has 14 amino acids. The CDR3, as DNA: TGTGCCAGCAGGGACAGGGATCGGGGAAACACCATATATTTT. Amino acids: CASRDRDRGNTIYF.

As DNA, the CDR3 is TGTGCCAGCAGCCAGCGTCAGGGAAACACTGAAGCTTTCTTT. Its protein product is CASSQRQGNTEAFF. The rearrangement links TRBV7-9 to TRBJ1-1; maybe TRBD1 (5 bases). The germline V gene has CDR1 SEHNR and CDR2 FQNEAQ (reference sequence). The CDR3 runs 14 residues. Trimming took off 5 bases at V and 2 bases at J, with 12 bases between the two ends.

The table lists this clone with a few counts. The chain employs TRBV5-4 and TRBJ2-1; 9 nucleotides line up with TRBD2. Germline loops: CDR1 SGHNT, CDR2 YYREEE (reference sequence). The CDR3 sequence is 15 residues long. V shed 4 bases and J 9 bases; nucleotides not matched to a gene: 11. CDR3 in DNA: TGTGCCAGCAGCCCCGGGACTAGCCCCGTTGGTGAGCAGTTCTTC. Its protein product is CASSPGTSPVGEQFF.

The chain employs TRBV18 and TRBJ2-7; maybe TRBD1 (6 bases). The germline V gene has CDR1 KGHSH and CDR2 LQKENI. The V end was cut by 2 bases, the J end by 0 bases, with 11 bases between. The CDR3 consists of 15 residues. The CDR3 sequence: CASSPGTQSSYEQYF. DNA for the CDR3: TGTGCCAGCTCACCAGGGACACAGAGCTCCTACGAGCAGTACTTC.

The rearrangement joins TRBV15 to TRBJ2-2; maybe TRBD1 (5 bases). V lost 1 base, J lost 5 bases, and 5 bases lay in between. The CDR3 is 13 amino acids. Germline V lookup: CDR1 LNHNV, CDR2 YYDKDF (reference sequence). The CDR3 nucleotides are TGTGCCACCAGCAGAGGACAGACCGGGGAGCTGTTTTTT. Amino acid sequence: CATSRGQTGELFF.

V is TRBV25-1 and J is TRBJ1-4, with 7 bases aligning to TRBD1. The J segment lost 3 bases and the V segment lost 5 bases, leaving 9 bases of the junction unmatched. The germline CDR1 and CDR2 sequences are MGHDK and SYGVNS. The CDR3 totals 16 residues. This CDR3 reads CASSKDRPPSNEKLFF. The CDR3 DNA is TGTGCCAGCAGTAAGGACAGGCCCCCTTCTAATGAAAAACTGTTTTTT.

The chain couples TRBV29-1 to TRBJ1-1; D gene unclear. Trimming pared 2 bases from V and 2 bases from J, leaving 9 bases between. This CDR3 is built from 13 residues. In germline, CDR1 is SQVTM, CDR2 ANQGSEA. CDR3 coding DNA: TGCAGCGTTGAAAGGTCGGGTAACACTGAAGCTTTCTTT. It yields the protein CSVERSGNTEAFF.

The chain uses TRBV5-6 and TRBJ1-5; 9 bases fit TRBD1. Germline-derived CDR1 and CDR2 are SGHDT and YYEEEE. V lost 4 bases, J lost 5 bases, and 7 bases stayed unmatched. This CDR3 has 15 residues. The CDR3 loop reads CASSLRTGVYQPQHF. CDR3 bases: TGTGCCAGCAGCCTAAGGACAGGGGTTTATCAGCCCCAGCATTTT.

The chain joins TRBV4-1 to TRBJ2-2; TRBD2 matches at 7 bases. The CDR3 has 16 residues. Unmatched junction bases numbered 4, after V lost 1 base and J lost 2 bases. Germline CDR1 is MGHRA and CDR2 is YSYEKL. CDR3 in amino acids: CASSQGSSGNTGELFF. CDR3 sequence (DNA): TGCGCCAGCAGCCAAGGGTCTAGCGGAAACACCGGGGAGCTGTTTTTT.

The rearrangement joins TRBV4-2 to TRBJ2-5; 10 bases align to TRBD1. With the DNA end fitting TRBJ2-7 better, the J assignment may be wrong. Germline V lookup: CDR1 LGHNA, CDR2 YNFKEQ. This CDR3 has 17 residues. The chain's CDR3 is CASSQRTGTGVYYEQYF. CDR3 sequence (DNA): TGTGCCAGCAGCCAACGAACCGGGACAGGGGTCTACTACGAGCAGTACTTC.

The chain employs TRBV9 and TRBJ1-5, with no clear D. V shed 0 bases and J shed 5 bases, with 6 bases lying between them. This CDR3 has 13 residues. CDR1 and CDR2 (germline): SGDLS, YYNGEE. CDR3 bases: TGTGCCAGCAGCGTAGACGGGTATCAGCCCCAGCATTTT. Amino acid sequence: CASSVDGYQPQHF.

V usage is TRBV6-5 and J usage is TRBJ1-1, with D hard to call. Trimming took 0 bases from V and 8 from J, leaving 10 bases between them. Per germline, CDR1 MNHEY and CDR2 SVGAGI. The length of the CDR3 is 13 residues. The CDR3 reads CASSYSGREEAFF. The DNA for the CDR3 is TGTGCCAGCAGTTACTCTGGGAGGGAAGAAGCTTTCTTT.

The CDR3: CASSVVSGSTDTQYF. The CDR3 nucleotides are TGTGCCAGCAGCGTAGTCAGCGGGAGCACAGATACGCAGTATTTT. The chain recombines TRBV9 with TRBJ2-3; D is perhaps TRBD2 (6 bases). V was pared by 0 bases and J by 0 bases, with 8 bases between. There are 15 residues in the CDR3. Germline CDR1 and CDR2: SGDLS and YYNGEE.

This clone was detected only a few times. The rearrangement joins TRBV6-5 to TRBJ1-2; no firm D call. V lost 0 bases and J 8 bases, leaving 16 bases between the germline ends. The CDR3 consists of 15 residues. Germline V lookup: CDR1 MNHEY, CDR2 SVGAGI. The CDR3 is CASSYSSQARWGYTF. The CDR3 coding sequence is TGTGCCAGCAGTTACTCTTCGCAGGCCCGGTGGGGCTACACCTTC.

The chain carries TRBV29-1 and TRBJ2-3, with 8 bases lining up with TRBD1. Germline V CDR1 and CDR2: SQVTM, ANQGSEA. The CDR3 sequence is 14 residues long. Trimming took 0 bases from V and 4 from J; bases not matched to a gene: 3. The CDR3 sequence is CSVEDRGLADTQYF. CDR3 DNA: TGCAGCGTTGAAGACAGGGGGCTCGCAGATACGCAGTATTTT.

This clone was picked up one time. CDR3 sequence (DNA): TGTGCCAGTAGTGAGGGACTAGCGGGGAACACAGATACGCAGTATTTT. Its translation: CASSEGLAGNTDTQYF. This chain links TRBV19 with TRBJ2-3; 13 bases are a match to TRBD2. From germline, CDR1 is LNHDA and CDR2 SQIVND (reference sequence). The V and J ends lost 5 bases and 2 bases, in that order; junction bases with no gene match: 4. The CDR3 covers 16 residues.

This clone was seen a few times. V and J are TRBV5-6 and TRBJ1-1; 9 bases map to TRBD1. The trim removed 3 bases at V and 4 bases at J, leaving 7 bases unmatched. There are 15 residues in the CDR3. CDR1 is SGHDT and CDR2 is YYEEEE in the germline V gene. DNA of the CDR3: TGTGCCAGCAGCTGGGGGACAGGGTTCGGCACTGAAGCTTTCTTT. Its protein is CASSWGTGFGTEAFF.

This clone came up once. The same CDR3 can be traced to other DNA sequences in this sample. The V call is TRBV20-1, the J call TRBJ1-1; D might be TRBD1 (6 bases). This CDR3 comprises 11 residues. Germline V CDR1 and CDR2: DFQATT, SNEGSKA (reference sequence). Trimming pared 6 bases from V and 4 bases from J, leaving 9 bases between. CDR3 in DNA: TGCAGTGCAAGGGGGGGCACTGAAGCTTTCTTT. Protein sequence: CSARGGTEAFF.

This clone was seen more than once but under ten times. This chain joins TRBV10-1 and TRBJ1-1; 9 positions agree with TRBD1. V lost 6 bases to trimming and J lost 0 bases; unmatched junction nucleotides: 8. The length of the CDR3 is 16 residues. Germline loops: CDR1 WNHNN, CDR2 SYGVQD (reference sequence). This CDR3 is CASSDHRQGVNTEAFF. The CDR3 DNA is TGCGCCAGCAGCGATCACCGACAGGGGGTGAACACTGAAGCTTTCTTT.

This chain uses TRBV7-9 with TRBJ2-3; no reliable D call. The CDR3 extends over 12 amino acids. In germline, CDR1 is SEHNR, CDR2 FQNEAQ (reference sequence). V was cut by 5 bases and J by 1 base, with 4 bases left in between. CDR3 residues: CASSHRTDTQYF. CDR3 DNA sequence: TGTGCCAGCAGCCATCGCACAGATACGCAGTATTTT.

This clone was picked up one time. The genes are TRBV25-1 and TRBJ1-1; D remains ambiguous. Germline CDR1 MGHDK, CDR2 SYGVNS. With 4 bases removed from V and 5 bases from J, the gap between germline ends came to 11 bases. This CDR3 has 13 amino acids. The CDR3: CASSAGRGTEAFF. DNA of the CDR3: TGTGCCAGCAGTGCGGGGAGAGGTACTGAAGCTTTCTTT.

V is TRBV27 and J is TRBJ1-2; 9 positions match TRBD1. Germline loops: CDR1 MNHEY, CDR2 SMNVEV (reference sequence). J gave up 6 bases and V 1 base, and 9 bases lay outside the gene matches. The CDR3 is 16 amino acids. The CDR3 region has the DNA TGTGCCAGCAGTTTATTCTCGGGACAGGGATTTAATGGCTACACCTTC. The encoded protein is CASSLFSGQGFNGYTF.

This chain connects TRBV6-5 to TRBJ1-2; D gene ambiguous. Germline V gene sequence: CDR1 MNHEY, CDR2 SVGAGI. The CDR3 consists of 11 residues. V lost 11 bases and J 3 bases, leaving 10 bases between the germline ends. The CDR3, as DNA: TGTGCCTCACACGGGGACTATGGCTACACCTTC. This gives the protein CASHGDYGYTF.